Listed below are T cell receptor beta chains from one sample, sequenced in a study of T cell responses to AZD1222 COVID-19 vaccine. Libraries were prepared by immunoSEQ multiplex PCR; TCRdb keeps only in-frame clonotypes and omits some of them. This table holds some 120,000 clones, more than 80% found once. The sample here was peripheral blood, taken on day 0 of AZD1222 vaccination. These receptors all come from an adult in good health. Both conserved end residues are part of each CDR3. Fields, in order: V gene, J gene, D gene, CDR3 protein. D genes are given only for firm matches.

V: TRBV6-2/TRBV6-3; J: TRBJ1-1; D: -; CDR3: CASSYPGRKRAFF
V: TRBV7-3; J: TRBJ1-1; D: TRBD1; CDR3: CASSPQQGTGTEAFF
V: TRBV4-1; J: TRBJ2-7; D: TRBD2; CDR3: CASSQASGSEQYF
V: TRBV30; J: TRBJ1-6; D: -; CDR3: CAWSAPDRPPVHF
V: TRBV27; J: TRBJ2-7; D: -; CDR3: CASSFEGGYEQYF
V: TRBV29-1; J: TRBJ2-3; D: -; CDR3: CSGRQADTQYF
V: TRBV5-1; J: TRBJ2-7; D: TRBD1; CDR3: CASSLINRGSYEQYF
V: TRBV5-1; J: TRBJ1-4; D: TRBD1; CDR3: CASSVTGANEKLFF
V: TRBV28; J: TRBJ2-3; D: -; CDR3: CASSPVRLGTTQYF
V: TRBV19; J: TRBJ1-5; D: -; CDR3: CASKEGMQPQHF
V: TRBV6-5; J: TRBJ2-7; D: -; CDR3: CASTSVAEGGYEQYF
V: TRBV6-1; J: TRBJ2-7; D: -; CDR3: CASSEGGASHEQYF
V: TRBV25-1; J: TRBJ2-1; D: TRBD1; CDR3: CASTKTGTGLNNEQFF
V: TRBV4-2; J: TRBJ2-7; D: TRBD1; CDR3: CASSHNDRDPYEQYF
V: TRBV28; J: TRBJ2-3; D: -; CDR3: CASTGRFTDTQYF
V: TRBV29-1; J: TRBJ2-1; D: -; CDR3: CSVEGTAENNEQFF
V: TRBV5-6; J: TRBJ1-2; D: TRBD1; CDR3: CASMGQPPGGYTF
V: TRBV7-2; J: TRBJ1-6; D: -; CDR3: CASTNVRGANSNSPLHF
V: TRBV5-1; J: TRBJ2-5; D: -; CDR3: CASSFLDNQETQYF
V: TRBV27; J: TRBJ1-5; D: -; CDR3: CASRSHGGNQPQHF
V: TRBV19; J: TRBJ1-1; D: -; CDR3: CASNLLGENREAFF
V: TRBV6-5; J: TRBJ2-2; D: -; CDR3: CASSTVTGELFF
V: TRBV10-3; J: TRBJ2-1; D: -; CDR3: CAISPGGRGQYNEQFF
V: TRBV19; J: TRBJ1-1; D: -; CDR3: CASSIRGRGLNTEAFF